This T cell receptor beta chain is drawn from a study of blood T cell repertoires in COVID-19. The data were produced by immunoSEQ multiplex PCR, yet TCRdb's version contains in-frame clones alone and is incomplete. Altogether 260,000 or so clones are present, roughly four fifths being singletons, with the ten largest covering about 4.5%. Trimming removed 5 bases from V and 7 bases from J; junction bases left unmatched: 6. The CDR3 spans 13 residues. CDR1 and CDR2 (germline): MDHEN, SYDVKM. The V and J genes are TRBV28 and TRBJ1-2; 8 bases align to TRBD1. The material sequenced was peripheral blood. The source is a woman in her 70s with acute or convalescent COVID-19. CDR3 coding DNA: TGTGCCAGCAGTATCCTGACAGGGGTTGGCTACACCTTC. Translation: CASSILTGVGYTF.